The rows below give T cell receptor beta chains drawn from one sample of a study of T cell responses to AZD1222 COVID-19 vaccine. TCRdb keeps only in-frame clones here, not all; method: immunoSEQ multiplex PCR. The table has some 69,000 clones, 85% seen once. The sample in question was peripheral blood, obtained on day 0 of AZD1222 vaccination. These receptors came from an adult in good health. Each CDR3 is given with its conserved first and last residue. D genes are given only for firm matches. Rows may omit the clone size; those that give it use once, few, many or a size class.

>TRBJ2-5|TRBD1|TRBV27|.
CASSLQGAETQYF
TGTGCCAGCAGTTTACAGGGGGCAGAGACCCAGTACTTC
>TRBJ1-3|.|TRBV28|.
CASTDSSGNTIYF
TGTGCCAGCACCGACAGCTCTGGAAACACCATATATTTT
>TRBJ2-1|TRBD2|TRBV19|.
CASSGLAGGQNEQFF
TGTGCCAGTAGTGGACTAGCGGGGGGTCAAAATGAGCAGTTCTTC
>TRBJ1-5|TRBD1|TRBV28|.
CASSFSGQGLNQPQHF
TGTGCCAGCAGTTTCTCGGGACAGGGGCTTAATCAGCCCCAGCATTTT
>TRBJ2-7|.|TRBV6-2/TRBV6-3|once
CASSYPYEQYF
TGTGCCAGCAGTTACCCCTACGAGCAGTACTTC
>TRBJ1-1|.|TRBV5-1|.
CASSLAAGGSTEAFF
TGCGCCAGCAGCTTGGCAGCTGGGGGGAGCACTGAAGCTTTCTTT
>TRBJ1-5|.|TRBV7-6|.
CASSSGGQDSNQPQHF
TGTGCCAGCAGCTCCGGCGGGCAAGATAGCAATCAGCCCCAGCATTTT
>TRBJ1-5|.|TRBV3-1/TRBV3-2|.
CASSQDRQPQHF
TGTGCCAGCAGCCAAGATCGGCAGCCCCAGCATTTT
>TRBJ1-3|.|TRBV28|.
CASNTGSSGNTIYF
TGTGCCAGCAACACGGGGAGCTCTGGAAACACCATATATTTT
>TRBJ2-3|TRBD2|TRBV7-3|once
CASSLSTRGGDTQYF
TGTGCCAGCAGCTTATCCACACGCGGGGGAGATACGCAGTATTTT
>TRBJ2-1|.|TRBV19|.
CASRPDRSSYNEQFF
TGTGCCAGTAGACCTGACAGGAGCTCCTACAATGAGCAGTTCTTC
>TRBJ2-6|.|TRBV7-8|.
CASSFGGSGANVLTF
TGTGCCAGCAGCTTCGGGGGCTCTGGGGCCAACGTCCTGACTTTC
>TRBJ1-2|TRBD1|TRBV18|.
CASSPRTGEAYGYTF
TGTGCCAGCTCACCAAGGACAGGGGAAGCCTATGGCTACACCTTC
>TRBJ2-2|TRBD2|TRBV3-1/TRBV3-2|.
CASSQVSGGTGELFF
TGTGCCAGCAGCCAAGTAAGCGGGGGAACCGGGGAGCTGTTTTTT
>TRBJ2-3|TRBD1|TRBV11-3|.
CASSLGRGQGDRTDTQYF
TGTGCCAGCAGCCTTGGGAGGGGACAGGGGGATAGGACAGATACGCAGTATTTT
>TRBJ1-2|.|TRBV19|.
CASSIAGAQVNGYTF
TGTGCCAGTAGTATAGCTGGGGCGCAGGTAAATGGCTACACCTTC
>TRBJ1-5|TRBD1|TRBV6-5|.
CASSPGGSRQPQHF
TGTGCCAGCAGTCCAGGGGGGAGTCGTCAGCCCCAGCATTTT
>TRBJ1-2|TRBD1|TRBV7-9|.
CASSFGEGADGYTF
TGTGCCAGCAGCTTTGGGGAGGGGGCCGATGGCTACACCTTC
>TRBJ2-1|TRBD2|TRBV7-2|.
CASSLGRLAGALTEQFF
TGTGCCAGCAGCTTAGGCCGACTAGCGGGGGCCCTAACAGAGCAGTTCTTC
>TRBJ1-6|.|TRBV6-5|.
CASWNGANSPLHF
TGTGCCAGCTGGAATGGAGCTAATTCACCCCTCCACTTT
>TRBJ2-3|TRBD2|TRBV6-6|.
CASRGTSGLTDTQYF
TGTGCCAGCAGGGGGACTAGCGGTCTCACAGATACGCAGTATTTT
>TRBJ2-2|.|TRBV3-1/TRBV3-2|.
CASSQDLLVGGELFF
TGTGCCAGCAGCCAAGATCTCTTGGTTGGGGGGGAGCTGTTTTTT
>TRBJ1-6|.|TRBV3-1/TRBV3-2|few
CASRSNYNSPLHF
TGTGCCAGCAGGTCGAACTATAATTCACCCCTCCACTTT
>TRBJ2-3|.|TRBV11-2|.
CASSRRGTSTDTQYF
TGTGCCAGCAGCCGGCGCGGGACTAGCACAGATACGCAGTATTTT
>TRBJ1-6|TRBD1|TRBV6-1|few
CASSEATGFHNSPLHF
TGTGCCAGCAGTGAAGCGACAGGGTTCCATAATTCACCCCTCCACTTT
>TRBJ2-2|TRBD2|TRBV10-3|.
CASGTSGTGELFF
TGTGCCTCCGGGACTAGCGGCACCGGGGAGCTGTTTTTT
>TRBJ2-1|TRBD2|TRBV10-3|.
CAIKRTSGGLAYNEQFF
TGTGCCATCAAGAGGACTAGCGGGGGCTTGGCCTACAATGAGCAGTTCTTC
>TRBJ1-1|.|TRBV30|.
CAWRRTANTEAFF
TGTGCCTGGAGAAGGACGGCGAACACTGAAGCTTTCTTT
>TRBJ1-1|.|TRBV19|.
CASSILGEGPEAFF
TGTGCCAGTAGTATTCTAGGGGAAGGCCCTGAAGCTTTCTTT
>TRBJ2-3|.|TRBV18|.
CASSPPVASRADTQYF
TGTGCCAGCTCACCACCGGTGGCCAGTCGCGCAGATACGCAGTATTTT
>TRBJ1-6|.|TRBV3-1/TRBV3-2|.
CASSQGQSGSPLHF
TGTGCCAGCAGCCAAGGACAGTCTGGTTCACCCCTCCACTTT
>TRBJ1-3|.|TRBV15|.
CATSAGGSSGNTIYF
TGTGCCACCTCCGCGGGGGGGAGCTCTGGAAACACCATATATTTT
>TRBJ1-1|TRBD1|TRBV9|.
CASSVRQGGLTEAFF
TGTGCCAGCAGCGTTAGACAGGGAGGGCTCACTGAAGCTTTCTTT
>TRBJ1-6|.|TRBV5-1|.
CASSSRGREHNSPLHF
TGCGCCAGCAGCTCGAGGGGCAGAGAACATAATTCACCCCTCCACTTT
>TRBJ2-3|.|TRBV6-6|.
CASSYKRASTDTQYF
TGTGCCAGCAGTTACAAGCGGGCAAGCACAGATACGCAGTATTTT
>TRBJ1-2|.|TRBV25-1|.
CASAWAGGYTF
TGTGCCAGCGCCTGGGCGGGCGGCTACACCTTC
>TRBJ1-3|.|TRBV5-1|.
CASSRWGQGNTIYF
TGCGCCAGCAGTCGTTGGGGGCAGGGAAACACCATATATTTT
>TRBJ1-1|.|TRBV2|.
CATGWGGATEAFF
TGTGCCACCGGGTGGGGGGGCGCGACTGAAGCTTTCTTT
>TRBJ1-6|.|TRBV4-2|.
CASSPAKGGNSPLHF
TGTGCCAGCAGCCCAGCCAAGGGGGGAAATTCACCCCTCCACTTT
>TRBJ1-1|.|TRBV27|.
CASSLGTGLNTEAFF
TGTGCCAGCAGTCTGGGAACGGGGCTCAACACTGAAGCTTTCTTT
>TRBJ1-2|.|TRBV30|.
CAWSVYGGILSGYTF
TGTGCCTGGAGTGTATATGGGGGTATACTATCTGGCTACACCTTC
>TRBJ1-4|.|TRBV5-1|.
CASSKTTSTINEKLFF
TGCGCCAGCAGCAAAACAACGTCGACTATTAATGAAAAACTGTTTTTT
>TRBJ1-2|TRBD1|TRBV13|.
CASSLLGQGYGCTF
TGTGCCAGCAGCCTACTGGGACAGGGATATGGATGCACCTTC
>TRBJ1-4|TRBD1|TRBV5-8|once
CASSTPGQGMAGEKLFF
TGTGCCAGCAGTACCCCGGGACAGGGAATGGCAGGTGAAAAACTGTTTTTT
>TRBJ1-2|.|TRBV15|once
CATSRGHLGTYGYTF
TGTGCCACCAGCAGGGGACATTTGGGGACCTATGGCTACACCTTC
>TRBJ1-2|.|TRBV7-9|.
CASSLGDRLSYGYTF
TGTGCCAGCAGCTTAGGTGACAGGTTAAGCTATGGCTACACCTTC